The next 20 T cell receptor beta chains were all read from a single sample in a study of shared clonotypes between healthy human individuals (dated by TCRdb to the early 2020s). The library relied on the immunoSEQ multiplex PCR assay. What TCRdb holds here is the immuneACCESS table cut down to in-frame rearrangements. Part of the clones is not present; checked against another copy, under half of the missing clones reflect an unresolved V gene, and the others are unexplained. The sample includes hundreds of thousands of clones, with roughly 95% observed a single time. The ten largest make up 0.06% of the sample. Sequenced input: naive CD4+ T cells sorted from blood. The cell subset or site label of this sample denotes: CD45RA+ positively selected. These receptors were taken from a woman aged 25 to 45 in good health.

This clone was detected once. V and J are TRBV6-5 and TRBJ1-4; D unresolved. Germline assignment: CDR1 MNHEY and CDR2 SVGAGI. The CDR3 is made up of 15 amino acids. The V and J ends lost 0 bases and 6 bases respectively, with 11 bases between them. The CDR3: CASSYSPDPYEKLFF. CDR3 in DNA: TGTGCCAGCAGTTACTCCCCCGACCCTTATGAAAAACTGTTTTTT.

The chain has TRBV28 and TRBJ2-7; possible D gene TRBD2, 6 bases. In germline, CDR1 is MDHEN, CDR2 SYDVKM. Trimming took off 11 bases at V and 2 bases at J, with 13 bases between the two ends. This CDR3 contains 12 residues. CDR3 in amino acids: CAAGTGAYEQYF. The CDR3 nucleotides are TGTGCCGCAGGGACTGGGGCCTACGAGCAGTACTTC.

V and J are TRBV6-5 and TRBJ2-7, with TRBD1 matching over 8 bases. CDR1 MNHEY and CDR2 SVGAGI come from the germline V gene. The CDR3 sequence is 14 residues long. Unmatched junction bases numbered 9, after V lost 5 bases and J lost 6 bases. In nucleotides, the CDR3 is TGTGCCAGCAGTCGACTTGGGACAGGAGGCGAGCAGTACTTC. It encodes CASSRLGTGGEQYF.

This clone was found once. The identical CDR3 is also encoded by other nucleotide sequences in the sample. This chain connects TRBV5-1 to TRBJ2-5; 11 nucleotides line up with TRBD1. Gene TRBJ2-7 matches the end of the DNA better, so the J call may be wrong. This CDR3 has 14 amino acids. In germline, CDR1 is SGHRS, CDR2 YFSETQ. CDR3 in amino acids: CASSPGQGAYEQYF. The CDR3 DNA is TGCGCCAGCAGCCCCGGACAGGGGGCTTACGAGCAGTACTTC.

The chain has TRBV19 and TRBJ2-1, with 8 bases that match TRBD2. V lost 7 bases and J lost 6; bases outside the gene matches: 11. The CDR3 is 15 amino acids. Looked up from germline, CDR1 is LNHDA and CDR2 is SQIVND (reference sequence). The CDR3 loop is CASNGGGTRFNEQFF. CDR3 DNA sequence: TGTGCCAGTAATGGGGGGGGGACTAGGTTCAATGAGCAGTTCTTC.

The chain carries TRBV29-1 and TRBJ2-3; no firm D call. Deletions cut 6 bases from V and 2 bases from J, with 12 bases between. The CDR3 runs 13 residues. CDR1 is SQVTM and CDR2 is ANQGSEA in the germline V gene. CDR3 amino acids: CSVQARPTDTQYF. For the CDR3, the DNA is TGCAGCGTACAAGCTAGGCCCACAGATACGCAGTATTTT.

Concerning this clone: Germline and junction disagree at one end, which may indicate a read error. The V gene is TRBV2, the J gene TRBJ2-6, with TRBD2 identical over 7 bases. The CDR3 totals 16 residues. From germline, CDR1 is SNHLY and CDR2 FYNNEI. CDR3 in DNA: TGCCTCTCGCGGGGGACCCCCTTCTCTGGGGCCAACGTCCTGACTTTC. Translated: CLSRGTPFSGANVLTF.

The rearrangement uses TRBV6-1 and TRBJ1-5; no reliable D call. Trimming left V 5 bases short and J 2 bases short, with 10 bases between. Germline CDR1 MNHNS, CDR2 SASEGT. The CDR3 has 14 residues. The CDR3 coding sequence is TGTGCCAGCAGTCCCGACGGACGCAATCAGCCCCAGCATTTT. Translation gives CASSPDGRNQPQHF.

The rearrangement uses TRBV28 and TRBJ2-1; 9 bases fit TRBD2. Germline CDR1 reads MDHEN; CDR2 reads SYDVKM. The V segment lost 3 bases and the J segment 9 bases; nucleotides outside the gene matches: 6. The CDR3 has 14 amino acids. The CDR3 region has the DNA TGTGCCAGCAGTTTGGCTCTAGCGGGACGTGAGCAGTTCTTC. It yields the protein CASSLALAGREQFF. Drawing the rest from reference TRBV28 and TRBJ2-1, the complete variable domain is DVKVTQSSRYLVKRTGEKVFLECVQDMDHENMFWYRQDPGLGLRLIYFSYDVKMKEKGDIPEGYSVSREKKERFSLILESASTNQTSMYLCASSLALAGREQFFGPGTRLTVL.

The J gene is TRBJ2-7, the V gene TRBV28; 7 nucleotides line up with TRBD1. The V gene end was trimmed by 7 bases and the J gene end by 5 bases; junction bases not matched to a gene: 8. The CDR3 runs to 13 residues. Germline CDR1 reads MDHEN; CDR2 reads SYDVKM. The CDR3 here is CASTPDRPNEQYF. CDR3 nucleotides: TGTGCCAGCACCCCGGACAGGCCTAACGAGCAGTACTTC.

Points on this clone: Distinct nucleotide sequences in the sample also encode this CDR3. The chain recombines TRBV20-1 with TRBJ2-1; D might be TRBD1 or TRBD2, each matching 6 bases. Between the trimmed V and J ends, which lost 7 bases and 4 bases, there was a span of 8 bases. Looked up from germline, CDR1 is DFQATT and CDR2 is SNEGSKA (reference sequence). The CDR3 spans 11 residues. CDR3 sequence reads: CSEGGYNEQFF. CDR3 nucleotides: TGCAGTGAGGGGGGTTACAATGAGCAGTTCTTC.

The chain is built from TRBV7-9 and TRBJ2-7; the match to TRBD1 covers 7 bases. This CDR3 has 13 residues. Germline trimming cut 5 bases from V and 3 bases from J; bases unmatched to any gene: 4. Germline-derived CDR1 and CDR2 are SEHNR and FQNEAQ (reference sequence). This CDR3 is CASSRDSLYEQYF. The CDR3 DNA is TGTGCCAGCAGCCGGGACAGCCTCTACGAGCAGTACTTC.

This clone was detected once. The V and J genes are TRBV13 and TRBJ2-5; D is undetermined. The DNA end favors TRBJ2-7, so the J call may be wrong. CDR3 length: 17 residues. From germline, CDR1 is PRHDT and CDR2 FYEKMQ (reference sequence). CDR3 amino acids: CASRRRSTRLLGYEQYF. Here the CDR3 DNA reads TGTGCCAGCAGACGAAGGTCTACGCGGCTTTTGGGGTACGAGCAGTACTTC.

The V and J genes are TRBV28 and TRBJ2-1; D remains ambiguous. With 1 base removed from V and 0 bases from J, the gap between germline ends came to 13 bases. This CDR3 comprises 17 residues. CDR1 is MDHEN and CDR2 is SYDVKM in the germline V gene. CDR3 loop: CASSLSAASRSYNEQFF. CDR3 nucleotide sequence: TGTGCCAGCAGTTTATCCGCGGCATCCCGCTCCTACAATGAGCAGTTCTTC.

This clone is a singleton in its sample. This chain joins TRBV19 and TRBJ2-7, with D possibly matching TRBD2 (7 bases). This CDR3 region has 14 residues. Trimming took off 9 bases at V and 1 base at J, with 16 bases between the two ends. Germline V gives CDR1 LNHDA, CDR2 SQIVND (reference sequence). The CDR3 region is CASTPRGASYEQYF. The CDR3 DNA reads TGTGCCAGCACGCCCCGGGGGGCTTCCTACGAGCAGTACTTC.

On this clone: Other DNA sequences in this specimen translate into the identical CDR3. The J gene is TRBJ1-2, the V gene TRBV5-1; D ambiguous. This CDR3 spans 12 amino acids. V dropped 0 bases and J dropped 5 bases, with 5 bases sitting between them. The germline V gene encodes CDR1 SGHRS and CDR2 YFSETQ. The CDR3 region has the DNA TGCGCCAGCAGCTTGGACGGATATGGCTACACCTTC. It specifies CASSLDGYGYTF.

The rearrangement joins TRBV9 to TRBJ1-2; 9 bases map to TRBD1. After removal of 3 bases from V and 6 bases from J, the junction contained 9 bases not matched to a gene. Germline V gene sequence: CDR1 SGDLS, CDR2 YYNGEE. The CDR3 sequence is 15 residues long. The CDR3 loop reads CASSARTGVIDGYTF. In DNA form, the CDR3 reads TGTGCCAGCAGCGCCAGGACAGGGGTTATTGATGGCTACACCTTC.

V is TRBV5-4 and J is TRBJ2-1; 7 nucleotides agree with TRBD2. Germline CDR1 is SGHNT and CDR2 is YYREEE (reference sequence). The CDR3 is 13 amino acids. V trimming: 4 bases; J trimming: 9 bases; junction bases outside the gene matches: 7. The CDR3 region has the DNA TGTGCCAGCAGCCTTAGGACTAGTGCTGAGCAGTTCTTC. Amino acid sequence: CASSLRTSAEQFF. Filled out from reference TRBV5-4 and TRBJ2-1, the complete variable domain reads ETGVTQSPTHLIKTRGQQVTLRCSSQSGHNTVSWYQQALGQGPQFIFQYYREEENGRGNFPPRFSGLQFPNYSSELNVNALELDDSALYLCASSLRTSAEQFFGPGTRLTVL.

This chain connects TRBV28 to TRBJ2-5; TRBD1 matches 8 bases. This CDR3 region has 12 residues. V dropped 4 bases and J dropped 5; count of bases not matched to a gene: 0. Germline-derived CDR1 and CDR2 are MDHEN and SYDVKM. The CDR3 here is CASSSGGETQYF. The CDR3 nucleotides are TGTGCCAGCAGTTCAGGGGGCGAGACCCAGTACTTC.

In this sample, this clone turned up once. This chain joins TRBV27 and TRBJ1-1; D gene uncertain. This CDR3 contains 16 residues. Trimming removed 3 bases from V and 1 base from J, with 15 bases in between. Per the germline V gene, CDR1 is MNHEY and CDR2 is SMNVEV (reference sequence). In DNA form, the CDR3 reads TGTGCCAGCAGTTTGCTAGGCGGAGCCTCGAACACTGAAGCTTTCTTT. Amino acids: CASSLLGGASNTEAFF.